The T cell receptor beta chain described here comes from a study of early T cells in non-severe SARS-CoV-2 infection (TCRdb year 2021). For the study in its entirety: TCR sequencing used bulk RNA from unsorted whole blood, so alpha and beta chains could not be paired.

This clonotype occurred many times. Its antigen has not been determined. No clone much larger than this one lies a single base away; base qualities are absent. The library was made by 5' RACE. TCRdb shows the sequencer as NextSeq 500. Unique molecular identifiers were attached to individual cDNA molecules in the TCR library protocol so that sequencing error and PCR bias could be corrected. Both TCR alpha and beta chains were sequenced, and tight co-correlation was observed between alpha and beta sequence abundances in each sample. Regarding the original processing steps: Decombinator V4 was used to annotate TCR sequences for V gene, J gene and CDR3. TCRs were defined as expanded if a significant change between any two time points was detected under a Poisson model with p below 0.0001. Abundances of TCRs were expressed as counts per million after normalisation to the total number of TCRs sequenced in each sample. TRAV1-2 paired with TRAJ12, TRAJ20 or TRAJ33 defined MAIT TCRs, while TRAV10 paired with TRAJ18 defined iNKT TCRs. VDJdb, accessed 1 November 2021, was searched for CMV, EBV and SARS-CoV-2 annotated TCRs, with TCRs annotated for multiple antigens excluded. In-frame beta chains were kept once TCRdb had trimmed the public reads at Q25 with fastp and called clones with MiXCR. Under each unique CDR3 protein, matching rows form one entry showing the most common genes and DNA. TCRdb's processing, not the study's, gives the V and J calls here. This sample lists over 25,000 distinct CDR3 sequences; more than 4% were detected once. The ten top clones hold around 6.3% of the sample.

As encoded in the germline V gene, CDR1 is MGHRA while CDR2 is YSYEKL. Here V drops 1 base and J drops 4 bases, and the junction holds 4 bases not matched to any gene. From the cysteine through the phenylalanine, the CDR3 covers 15 amino acids. Just the 45-base CDR3 DNA is kept, in frame starting at base 1. Set within a cohort of healthcare workers in London, UK, this nested case-control study involved weekly PCR testing of nasopharyngeal swabs along with blood sampling. Between 23 and 31 March 2020, the week of the UK lockdown, healthcare workers were enrolled and then followed up weekly for as long as 16 weeks. Points the paper makes about the study in general: VDJdb matching was skewed toward anti-spike CD8 responses, so virus-specific expansions were likely underestimated and private and CD4 specificities were missed.

The sequence links TRBV4-1 to TRBJ2-3; 8 bases in between match TRBD2. This clonotype was obtained from an adult who was a healthcare worker with PCR-confirmed SARS-CoV-2 infection or an uninfected control (not recorded which). Sequenced material: whole blood. The base sequence is TGCGCCAGCAGCCAAGCGGGGGGGCCAGCAGATACGCAGTATTTT. This codes for CASSQAGGPADTQYF.